The 11 T cell receptor beta chains reported below all come from one sample, sequenced in a study of post-analysis software for immune sequencing data. General study points: TRBV5-6, TRBV5-1 and TRBV20-1 were among 4 or 5 TRBV segments more frequent in patients than controls.

TCR beta libraries were prepared from cDNA with unique molecular identifiers. Using its own MiXCR run on the PCR reads, TCRdb lists one record per CDR3 protein. This table has a few hundred thousand distinct CDR3 sequences, about 39% appearing once. No cognate antigen is known for these TCRs. Sequenced sample: blood. The receptors originated from a girl aged 2 to 9 with multiple sclerosis.

This clonotype turned up a few times. The chain employs TRBV6-5 and TRBJ2-3; 7 nucleotides agree with TRBD2. CDR3 length: 13 residues. From germline, CDR1 is MNHEY and CDR2 SVGAGI. V shed 5 bases and J 4 bases; nucleotides not matched to a gene: 3. CDR3 DNA: TGTGCCAGCAGTGGACTAGTTGCAGATACGCAGTATTTT. Translation: CASSGLVADTQYF.

A few counts support this clonotype. V gene TRBV9 combines with J gene TRBJ1-1, with D unclear. The V and J ends lost 3 bases and 0 bases respectively, with 9 bases between them. CDR1 is SGDLS and CDR2 is YYNGEE in the germline V gene. The CDR3 extends over 14 amino acids. The CDR3 nucleotides read TGTGCCAGCAGCGCGGCCTCCGTGAACACTGAAGCTTTCTTT. Translated: CASSAASVNTEAFF.

To note about this clonotype: It is likely a read error, because the conserved phenylalanine at the end of the CDR3 is missing. The V gene is TRBV11-2, the J gene TRBJ2-3; 9 bases match TRBD1. CDR1 SGHAT and CDR2 FQNNGV come from the germline V gene. CDR3 length: 15 residues. J lost 1 base, V lost 5 bases, and 4 bases had no gene match. CDR3 in amino acids: CASSRGTGRTDTQYV. The CDR3 coding sequence is TGTGCCAGCAGCCGCGGGACAGGGCGCACAGATACGCAGTATGTT.

The CDR3 protein is CASSWEGGRGDTQYF. The DNA of the CDR3 is TGCGCCAGCAGCTGGGAAGGGGGCAGGGGAGATACGCAGTATTTT. V and J are TRBV5-1 and TRBJ2-3; the match to TRBD1 covers 7 bases. Germline V gene sequence: CDR1 SGHRS, CDR2 YFSETQ. J was trimmed by 5 bases and V by 3 bases; bases with no gene match: 9. This CDR3 comprises 15 residues.

J is TRBJ2-5 and V is TRBV18; D is unclear. V was shortened by 2 bases and J by 5 bases, with 12 bases between the two germline ends. This CDR3 region has 14 residues. The germline CDR1 and CDR2 sequences are KGHSH and LQKENI. CDR3 sequence (DNA): TGTGCCAGCTCACCAGGAGTAACTAAGGAGACCCAGTACTTC. Translated: CASSPGVTKETQYF.

The V and J genes are TRBV20-1 and TRBJ1-1; TRBD1 agrees at 7 bases. CDR3 size: 15 residues. The V and J ends lost 2 bases and 3 bases, in that order; junction bases with no gene match: 9. Germline assignment: CDR1 DFQATT and CDR2 SNEGSKA (reference sequence). CDR3 DNA sequence: TGCAGTGCTAGAAGGGGGCCTCCAGGGGACACTGAAGCTTTCTTT. Its translation: CSARRGPPGDTEAFF.

This clonotype was seen more than once but under ten times. The gene calls are TRBV5-1 and TRBJ1-3; 12 bases map to TRBD1. V lost 4 bases to trimming and J lost 2 bases; unmatched junction nucleotides: 1. CDR1 is SGHRS and CDR2 is YFSETQ in the germline V gene. The CDR3 length is 15 residues. CDR3 region: CASSGTGGPGNTIYF. CDR3 in DNA: TGCGCCAGCAGCGGGACAGGGGGCCCTGGAAACACCATATATTTT.

The V gene is TRBV6-6, the J gene TRBJ2-7; a possible D gene is TRBD1 (6 bases). In germline, CDR1 is MNHNY, CDR2 SVGAGI (reference sequence). The V gene lost 2 bases and the J gene lost 2 bases, with 13 bases spanning the gap. CDR3 size: 15 residues. The CDR3 DNA is TGTGCCAGCAGTTACGAGTGGACAGACACCTACGAGCAGTACTTC. Its protein product is CASSYEWTDTYEQYF.

Concerning this clonotype itself: A read error may account for a junction end that differs from germline. The chain has TRBV11-1 and TRBJ1-4, with D perhaps matching TRBD1 (5 bases). Germline-derived CDR1 and CDR2 are SGHAT and FQDESV (reference sequence). The CDR3 has 18 residues. In DNA, the CDR3 is TGTGCTAGCAGCTCCGGGACCGCCGGGGGAACATCTAATGAAAAACTGTTTTTT. Residues: CASSSGTAGGTSNEKLFF.

The chain recombines TRBV6-4 with TRBJ2-1, with 9 bases lining up with TRBD2. Trimming cost V 0 bases and J 3 bases; bases outside gene matches: 0. Looked up from germline, CDR1 is MRHNA and CDR2 is SNTAGT. The CDR3 has 15 residues. CDR3 residues: CASSDSLAGYNEQFF. CDR3 nucleotides: TGTGCCAGCAGTGACTCACTAGCGGGCTACAATGAGCAGTTCTTC.

V is TRBV7-9 and J is TRBJ1-2; possibly TRBD1 for D (5 bases). The CDR3 is 13 residues long. The germline V gene encodes CDR1 SEHNR and CDR2 FQNEAQ (reference sequence). V lost 5 bases and J lost 7, with 14 bases in between. DNA of the CDR3: TGTGCCAGCAGCCTCCCTCGGACAACTGGCTACACCTTC. This sequence encodes CASSLPRTTGYTF. Using reference TRBV7-9 and TRBJ1-2 for the parts outside the CDR3, the full variable domain is DTGVSQNPRHKITKRGQNVTFRCDPISEHNRLYWYRQTLGQGPEFLTYFQNEAQLEKSRLLSDRFSAERPKGSFSTLEIQRTEQGDSAMYLCASSLPRTTGYTFGSGTRLTVV.